This T cell receptor (beta chain) is from a study of cytomegalovirus exposure and HLA in healthy donors. Study results and limitations: The study listed 150 to 200 cytomegalovirus-associated TCR beta chains.

The PCR used 60 Vbeta and 13 Jbeta primers. Profiling relied on immunoSEQ multiplex PCR, and the TCRdb table lists in-frame clones only, not all of them. The sample shows about 60,000 clones, approximately 70% of them seen only once. Trimming cost V 5 bases and J 4 bases; bases outside gene matches: 5. This CDR3 has 14 amino acids. The germline CDR1 and CDR2 sequences are SGHVS and FQNEAQ. About this clone itself: Its specificity is unknown.

The chain recombines TRBV7-8 with TRBJ1-2, with 9 bases matching TRBD1. This receptor was taken from a woman aged 55-69 years in good health and CMV-seropositive. Sequences were obtained from PBMCs. The CDR3 DNA reads TGTGCCAGCAGCCCGGACAGGGGAGGCTATGGCTACACCTTC. Encoded protein: CASSPDRGGYGYTF.